The 12 T cell receptor beta chains reported below all come from one sample, sequenced in a study of T-cell reconstitution after alpha-beta-depleted transplantation in children. TCRbeta library construction was performed incorporating unique molecular identifiers. MiXCR was run by TCRdb on the PCR reads, yielding one entry per CDR3 protein. The sample holds some 530,000 distinct CDR3 sequences, roughly an eighth seen once. Sequenced here: PBMCs from the stem cell graft donor, sampled from the stem cell graft. These TCRs come from a human donor who donated a stem cell graft to a child with combined immunodeficiency.

This clonotype was recorded at least ten times. The V gene is TRBV7-2, the J gene TRBJ1-1; no clear D gene. The CDR3 has 14 residues. The V gene's germline CDR1 is SGHTA and CDR2 FQGNSA. With 5 bases removed from V and 1 base from J, the gap between germline ends came to 11 bases. As DNA, the CDR3 is TGTGCCAGCAGCCAATCCTCTCGGAACACTGAAGCTTTCTTT. It encodes CASSQSSRNTEAFF.

This clonotype was counted ten times or more. The V and J genes are TRBV6-2 or TRBV6-3 and TRBJ2-1, with 8 bases lining up with TRBD2. This CDR3 spans 15 amino acids. Trimming removed 5 bases from V and 3 bases from J; junction bases left unmatched: 6. The germline V gene encodes CDR1 MNHEY and CDR2 SVGEGT. The CDR3 DNA follows: TGTGCCAGCAGTCTTACTAGCGGAAACTACAATGAGCAGTTCTTC. Its protein product is CASSLTSGNYNEQFF.

This clonotype has more than one count but fewer than ten. This sequence joins TRBV29-1 and TRBJ2-2; 8 positions match TRBD1. J lost 4 bases, V lost 5 bases, and 6 bases had no gene match. The germline gives CDR1 SQVTM, CDR2 ANQGSEA. The CDR3 runs to 14 residues. The CDR3 loop is CSVQGARGTGELFF. CDR3 bases: TGCAGCGTTCAGGGGGCGCGGGGCACCGGGGAGCTGTTTTTT.

With regard to this clonotype: Given a much more abundant clone one base away, this may be a read error. This chain uses TRBV20-1 with TRBJ2-3, with a weak D call TRBD2 (6 bases). Germline CDR1 DFQATT, CDR2 SNEGSKA (reference sequence). The CDR3 covers 15 residues. The CDR3 sequence is CSARDLRDGTDTQSF. The CDR3 region has the DNA TGCAGTGCTAGAGATCTGCGGGATGGCACAGATACGCAGTCTTTT.

The chain joins TRBV20-1 to TRBJ2-5; no firm D call. The CDR3 contains 11 residues. Germline V gene data show CDR1 as DFQATT and CDR2 as SNEGSKA (reference sequence). Trimming pared 2 bases from V and 12 bases from J, leaving 13 bases between. The CDR3, as DNA: TGCAGTGCTAGACCGTTAGGCGATGAGTACTTC. Translation: CSARPLGDEYF.

The chain recombines TRBV2 with TRBJ2-5; either TRBD1 or TRBD2 may fit D (5 bases each). Germline V gene sequence: CDR1 SNHLY, CDR2 FYNNEI. The V end lost 5 bases, the J end lost 7 bases, and 20 bases lay between the germline ends. This CDR3 is built from 15 residues. CDR3 DNA: TGTGCCAGCAGTCCTCCACCCGACGGGACGGGGACCCAGTACTTC. Translated, it gives CASSPPPDGTGTQYF. The variable domain in full, completed from reference TRBV2 and TRBJ2-5, reads EPEVTQTPSHQVTQMGQEVILRCVPISNHLYFYWYRQILGQKVEFLVSFYNNEISEKSEIFDDQFSVERPDGSNFTLKIRSTKLEDSAMYFCASSPPPDGTGTQYFGPGTRLLVL.

In its sample, this clonotype was seen a few times. V usage is TRBV4-3 and J usage is TRBJ2-1; D assignment may be TRBD1 or TRBD2 (6 bases each). Germline CDR1 LGHNA, CDR2 YSLEER. CDR3 length equals 13 residues. Trimming removed 4 bases from V and 10 bases from J, with 14 bases in between. CDR3 loop: CASSPGAYGEQFF. DNA of the CDR3: TGCGCCAGCAGCCCGGGGGCGTATGGGGAGCAGTTCTTC.

This clonotype came up many times. The chain carries TRBV7-9 and TRBJ2-1, with 11 bases that match TRBD2. The CDR3 covers 16 residues. The V gene end was trimmed by 5 bases and the J gene end by 7 bases; junction bases not matched to a gene: 10. Germline V gives CDR1 SEHNR, CDR2 FQNEAQ (reference sequence). The CDR3 DNA sequence: TGTGCCAGCAGCGATCTTAGCGGGAGGGCCCGGAATGAGCAGTTCTTC. Translation: CASSDLSGRARNEQFF.

This clonotype was seen only a few times. The rearrangement uses TRBV3-1 and TRBJ2-5; 8 positions match TRBD1. This CDR3 is 15 amino acids long. With V trimmed by 0 bases and J by 4 bases, 4 bases remained unmatched. Germline assignment: CDR1 LGHDT and CDR2 YNNKEL (reference sequence). In nucleotides, the CDR3 is TGTGCCAGCAGCCAAGATTCAGGACAGGGAGAGACCCAGTACTTC. Protein sequence: CASSQDSGQGETQYF.

This clonotype has a handful of counts. The chain has TRBV20-1 and TRBJ2-7, with D perhaps TRBD1 (7 bases). Deletions cut 5 bases from V and 4 bases from J, with 12 bases between. The length of the CDR3 is 12 residues. Germline V gene sequence: CDR1 DFQATT, CDR2 SNEGSKA (reference sequence). This CDR3 reads CSARRGEYEQYF. CDR3 nucleotide sequence: TGCAGTGCTCGCAGGGGGGAGTACGAGCAGTACTTC.

The chain has TRBV27 and TRBJ2-1; possibly TRBD2 for D (6 bases). Germline values: CDR1 MNHEY, CDR2 SMNVEV (reference sequence). V shed 8 bases and J shed 4 bases, with 12 bases lying between them. The CDR3 totals 13 residues. In DNA form, the CDR3 reads TGTGCCAGCGCCGGGGGAGGTTACAATGAGCAGTTCTTC. Translation gives CASAGGGYNEQFF.

This clonotype was picked up a small number of times. The chain has TRBV6-2 or TRBV6-3 and TRBJ2-5, with TRBD1 identical over 7 bases. Germline CDR1 is MNHEY and CDR2 is SVGEGT. There are 15 residues in the CDR3. The trim removed 0 bases at V and 5 bases at J, leaving 6 bases unmatched. The CDR3 DNA reads TGTGCCAGCAGTTACTCTGGACAGGCCGGGGAGACCCAGTACTTC. As protein: CASSYSGQAGETQYF.